Shown below are 10 T cell receptor beta chains from a single sample sequenced in a study of cytomegalovirus exposure and HLA in healthy donors (dated by TCRdb to the late 2010s). Libraries came from the immunoSEQ multiplex PCR assay. A mixture of 60 forward primers for TCR Vbeta segments and 13 reverse primers for TCR Jbeta segments was used in the multiplex PCR. TCRdb retrieved this table from immuneACCESS and kept in-frame rearrangements only. Not all clones are present; in checked studies, unresolved V genes account for under half, and no reason is known for the remainder. The sample has 45,000 to 60,000 clones on record, roughly 75% of them singletons. In total, the top ten clones hold around 8% of the sample. Material for sequencing was PBMCs. The receptors shown here come from a man aged 25-45 years in good health and CMV-seropositive.

The CDR3 sequence is CASSRGLRGEKLFF. CDR3 nucleotide sequence: TGTGCCAGCAGCAGGGGACTACGAGGGGAAAAACTGTTTTTT. The genes are TRBV11-1 and TRBJ1-4, with D possibly being TRBD1 (5 bases). With 5 bases removed from V and 8 bases from J, the gap between germline ends came to 15 bases. The CDR3 spans 14 residues. CDR1 is SGHAT, CDR2 FQDESV, per germline (reference sequence).

This clone was detected a few times. The rearrangement joins TRBV28 to TRBJ2-6; D is perhaps TRBD2 (6 bases). The CDR3 is made up of 17 amino acids. Germline loops: CDR1 MDHEN, CDR2 SYDVKM. V lost 4 bases and J 2 bases, leaving 15 bases between the germline ends. The CDR3 reads CASSYLLRGTGANVLTF. CDR3 bases: TGTGCCAGCAGTTATCTACTCCGGGGGACTGGGGCCAACGTCCTGACTTTC.

The genes are TRBV29-1 and TRBJ2-3; tentative D call: TRBD1 (5 bases). CDR3 size: 15 residues. The ends were cut back, 0 bases at V and 5 bases at J, with 15 bases in the middle. CDR1 and CDR2 from the germline V gene are SQVTM and ANQGSEA. CDR3 amino acids: CSVEDPQGSGDTQYF. The CDR3 region has the DNA TGCAGCGTTGAAGACCCGCAGGGCTCCGGAGATACGCAGTATTTT.

The chain uses TRBV28 and TRBJ2-5; D is perhaps TRBD2 (7 bases). CDR1 MDHEN and CDR2 SYDVKM come from the germline V gene. The V end was cut by 4 bases, the J end by 1 base, with 13 bases between. The CDR3 totals 15 residues. The CDR3 region is CASSSPGGPQETQYF. For the CDR3, the DNA is TGTGCCAGCAGTTCTCCCGGGGGGCCCCAAGAGACCCAGTACTTC.

The gene calls are TRBV7-3 and TRBJ1-1; tentative D call: TRBD1 (5 bases). The CDR3 loop spans 15 amino acids. The V end was cut by 1 base, the J end by 1 base, with 10 bases between. The germline CDR1 and CDR2 sequences are SGHTA and FQGTGA. The CDR3 DNA reads TGTGCCAGCAGCTTAATGGCAGGGCAGAACACTGAAGCTTTCTTT. Protein product: CASSLMAGQNTEAFF.

The chain carries TRBV18 and TRBJ2-3; 8 nucleotides match TRBD2. The CDR3 has 14 residues. Germline values: CDR1 KGHSH, CDR2 LQKENI. The junction had 5 bases not matched to a gene; V was cut back by 6 bases and J by 3 bases. CDR3 DNA: TGTGCCAGCTCGGTCGGGGGGGAGACAGATACGCAGTATTTT. It encodes CASSVGGETDTQYF.

This chain connects TRBV5-1 to TRBJ1-2; 8 positions match TRBD1. Trimming removed 4 bases from V and 6 bases from J; junction bases left unmatched: 8. There are 14 residues in the CDR3. Germline CDR1 and CDR2: SGHRS and YFSETQ. The CDR3 DNA reads as TGCGCCAGCAGCAGACAGGACAGGGTTGATGGCTACACCTTC. It codes for CASSRQDRVDGYTF.

This clone was seen a few times. The chain combines TRBV19 with TRBJ2-7, with 9 bases aligning to TRBD1. The CDR3 totals 15 residues. J was trimmed by 3 bases and V by 7 bases; bases with no gene match: 10. In germline, CDR1 is LNHDA, CDR2 SQIVND (reference sequence). The CDR3 DNA sequence: TGTGCCAGTACTTCTGGGACAGGGATTAACTACGAGCAGTACTTC. This codes for CASTSGTGINYEQYF. Looking up the rest from reference TRBV19 and TRBJ2-7 gives the full variable domain: DGGITQSPKYLFRKEGQNVTLSCEQNLNHDAMYWYRQDPGQGLRLIYYSQIVNDFQKGDIAEGYSVSREKKESFPLTVTSAQKNPTAFYLCASTSGTGINYEQYFGPGTRLTVT.

This chain uses TRBV19 with TRBJ2-7, with 11 positions matching TRBD2. From germline, CDR1 is LNHDA and CDR2 SQIVND (reference sequence). Trimming at V came to 0 bases and at J to 1 base, leaving 11 bases not matched to a gene. CDR3 size: 19 residues. In nucleotides, the CDR3 is TGTGCCAGTAGTATAGATCTCGCTAGCGGGGGGCCAACATCCTACGAGCAGTACTTC. This translates into CASSIDLASGGPTSYEQYF.

The rearrangement links TRBV14 to TRBJ2-1; D unresolved. Trimming pared 0 bases from V and 10 bases from J, leaving 4 bases between. There are 11 residues in the CDR3. The V gene's germline CDR1 is SGHDN and CDR2 FVKESK. The chain's CDR3 is CASSQEREQFF. CDR3 in DNA: TGTGCCAGCAGCCAAGAGAGGGAGCAGTTCTTC.